This TCR beta chain originates from a study of beta chain features in type 1 diabetes. Study-wide background: Healthy donors and patients showed comparable age, gender and cell yields. Study-wide results and limits: Shorter templates might be favored by PCR, equally in patients and controls.

Turning to this clone: Its matching antigen is unknown.

Germline CDR1 reads MNHEY; CDR2 reads SVGAGI. CDR3 size: 14 residues. Trimming took 6 bases from V and 0 from J, leaving 11 bases between them. Sequencing targeted expressed TCRB transcripts, as all isolated RNA had been reverse transcribed. TCRdb keeps only in-frame clones here, not all; method: immunoSEQ multiplex PCR. The sample lists 120,000 to 150,000 clones; 40% to 60% were seen once. Material for sequencing was Tregs from blood. This TCR was sampled from a man younger than 35 in good health. The rearrangement joins TRBV6-5 to TRBJ1-1, with D tentatively TRBD1 (5 bases). As DNA, the CDR3 is TGTGCCAGCAGCGGGACTTCGGTGAACACTGAAGCTTTCTTT. Its protein product is CASSGTSVNTEAFF.